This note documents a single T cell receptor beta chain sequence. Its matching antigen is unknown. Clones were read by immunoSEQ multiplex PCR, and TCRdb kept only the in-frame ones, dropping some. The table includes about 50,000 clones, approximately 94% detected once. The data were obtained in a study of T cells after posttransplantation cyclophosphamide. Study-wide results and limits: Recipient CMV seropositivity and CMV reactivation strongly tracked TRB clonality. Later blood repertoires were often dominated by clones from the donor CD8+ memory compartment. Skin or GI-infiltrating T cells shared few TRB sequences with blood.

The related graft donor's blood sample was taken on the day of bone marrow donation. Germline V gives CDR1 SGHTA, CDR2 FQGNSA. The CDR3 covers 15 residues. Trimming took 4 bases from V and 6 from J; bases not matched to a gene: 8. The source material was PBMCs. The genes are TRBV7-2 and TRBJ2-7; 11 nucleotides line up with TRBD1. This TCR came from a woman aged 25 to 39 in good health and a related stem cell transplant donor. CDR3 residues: CASSSMDRGPFEQYF. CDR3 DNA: TGTGCCAGCAGCTCCATGGACAGGGGGCCATTCGAGCAGTACTTC.